Shown below are 14 T cell receptor beta chains from a single sample sequenced in a study of cytomegalovirus exposure and HLA in healthy donors. The primer mix had 60 Vbeta and 13 Jbeta primers. Here immunoSEQ multiplex PCR was the method, and the copy in TCRdb shows in-frame clones only, minus some. The sample records approximately 130,000 clones, 75% to 85% being singletons. Source material: PBMCs. The receptor source for this set is a middle-aged woman in good health and CMV-seropositive.

The V gene is TRBV27, the J gene TRBJ2-1; tentative D call: TRBD2 (5 bases). Trimming pared 5 bases from V and 2 bases from J, leaving 10 bases between. This CDR3 has 14 residues. Germline assignment: CDR1 MNHEY and CDR2 SMNVEV (reference sequence). CDR3 DNA sequence: TGTGCCAGCAGTCGCCCCGGGACCTACAATGAGCAGTTCTTC. Protein sequence: CASSRPGTYNEQFF.

The chain couples TRBV4-2 to TRBJ2-5; D gene unclear. The J call is in doubt because the DNA end fits TRBJ2-7 better. This CDR3 is built from 15 residues. Germline V CDR1 and CDR2: LGHNA, YNFKEQ. The CDR3 here is CASSQEDSSSYEQYF. CDR3 DNA: TGTGCCAGCAGCCAAGAAGATTCTAGCTCCTACGAGCAGTACTTC.

The chain combines TRBV5-1 with TRBJ2-7; the match to TRBD2 covers 9 bases. Germline CDR1 SGHRS, CDR2 YFSETQ. The CDR3 runs 15 residues. V shed 0 bases and J 2 bases; nucleotides not matched to a gene: 3. CDR3 DNA sequence: TGCGCCAGCAGCTTGGGGACTAGCGAAACCTACGAGCAGTACTTC. Protein sequence: CASSLGTSETYEQYF.

The chain combines TRBV27 with TRBJ1-2, with D perhaps TRBD1 (6 bases). CDR1 is MNHEY, CDR2 SMNVEV, per germline (reference sequence). The V gene lost 0 bases and the J gene lost 3 bases, with 20 bases spanning the gap. CDR3 length equals 18 residues. The CDR3 region has the DNA TGTGCCAGCAGTTTATCGATGGGGGCCACTTTCAACTACTATGGCTACACCTTC. This sequence encodes CASSLSMGATFNYYGYTF.

This chain joins TRBV13 and TRBJ2-2; 7 bases line up with TRBD1. This CDR3 has 16 residues. V was clipped by 5 bases and J by 6 bases; unmatched bases: 12. Looked up from germline, CDR1 is PRHDT and CDR2 is FYEKMQ (reference sequence). DNA for the CDR3: TGTGCCAGCAGCGGCCGGACAGGCCGCGATTCCGGGGAGCTGTTTTTT. Its protein is CASSGRTGRDSGELFF.

The rearrangement links TRBV2 to TRBJ1-3; D remains unclear. Germline V CDR1 and CDR2: SNHLY, FYNNEI. The V end was cut by 7 bases, the J end by 1 base, with 14 bases between. The CDR3 loop spans 15 amino acids. The CDR3 spells CASTVLGASGNTIYF. The DNA of the CDR3 is TGTGCCAGCACAGTCCTAGGCGCTTCTGGAAACACCATATATTTT. The full variable domain, rest sourced from reference TRBV2 and TRBJ1-3, is EPEVTQTPSHQVTQMGQEVILRCVPISNHLYFYWYRQILGQKVEFLVSFYNNEISEKSEIFDDQFSVERPDGSNFTLKIRSTKLEDSAMYFCASTVLGASGNTIYFGEGSWLTVV.

The chain recombines TRBV30 with TRBJ2-3, with TRBD2 matching over 14 bases. With 1 base clipped from V and 7 bases from J, the junction kept 10 bases outside the gene matches. CDR3 length: 17 residues. CDR1 GTSNPN and CDR2 SVGIG come from the germline V gene (reference sequence). The CDR3 spells CAWSGALTSGGAYTQYF. The CDR3 nucleotides read TGTGCCTGGAGTGGCGCTCTGACTAGCGGGGGGGCATATACGCAGTATTTT.

J is TRBJ2-5 and V is TRBV10-1; TRBD2 matches at 9 bases. V dropped 0 bases and J dropped 1; count of bases not matched to a gene: 9. Germline CDR1 and CDR2: WNHNN and SYGVQD (reference sequence). The CDR3 is made up of 18 amino acids. The CDR3 loop reads CASSESEGLLAGQETQYF. The CDR3 DNA reads TGCGCCAGCAGTGAGTCGGAAGGATTACTAGCGGGCCAAGAGACCCAGTACTTC.

This clone showed up just once. The junction departs from germline at one end; a sequencing error may be responsible. The sample has other DNA sequences that encode this CDR3 too. This sequence joins TRBV7-8 and TRBJ2-7; D remains ambiguous. There are 13 residues in the CDR3. Germline-derived CDR1 and CDR2 are SGHVS and FQNEAQ. CDR3 nucleotides: TGCGCCAGCAGCTTAGATGCAACATACGAGCAGTACTTC. It encodes CASSLDATYEQYF. The whole variable domain, filled in from reference TRBV7-8 and TRBJ2-7, reads GAGVSQSPRYKVAKRGQDVALRCDPISGHVSLFWYQQALGQGPEFLTYFQNEAQLDKSGLPSDRFFAERPEGSVSTLKIQRTQQEDSAVYLCASSLDATYEQYFGPGTRLTVT.

V and J are TRBV5-5 and TRBJ2-7; TRBD2 aligns across 12 bases. The V gene end was trimmed by 0 bases and the J gene end by 7 bases; junction bases not matched to a gene: 11. Germline CDR1 SGHKS, CDR2 YYEKEE (reference sequence). CDR3 length: 17 residues. This CDR3 is CASSLAGGTSGWSEQYF. The CDR3 nucleotides read TGTGCCAGCAGCTTGGCAGGGGGGACTAGCGGGTGGAGTGAGCAGTACTTC.

CDR3 amino acids: CASSLWSLGWNEQFF. CDR3 nucleotide sequence: TGTGCCAGCAGCTTGTGGTCTCTCGGGTGGAATGAGCAGTTCTTC. The V gene is TRBV5-8, the J gene TRBJ2-1; D unresolved. CDR1 and CDR2 from the germline V gene are SGHTS and YDEGEE. Trimming cost V 1 base and J 7 bases, with 15 bases left between them. CDR3 length: 15 residues. The whole variable domain, remainder taken from reference TRBV5-8 and TRBJ2-1, is EAGVTQSPTHLIKTRGQQATLRCSPISGHTSVYWYQQALGLGLQFLLWYDEGEERNRGNFPPRFSGRQFPNYSSELNVNALELEDSALYLCASSLWSLGWNEQFFGPGTRLTVL.

This chain links TRBV5-1 with TRBJ2-2, with 7 bases matching TRBD1. The CDR3 contains 15 residues. Germline loops: CDR1 SGHRS, CDR2 YFSETQ. V dropped 0 bases and J dropped 3; count of bases not matched to a gene: 2. The CDR3 region has the DNA TGCGCCAGCAGCTTGGGACAGGGTGACACCGGGGAGCTGTTTTTT. Its translation: CASSLGQGDTGELFF.

The chain joins TRBV7-2 to TRBJ2-7, with D hard to call. The germline CDR1 and CDR2 sequences are SGHTA and FQGNSA. V lost 5 bases, J lost 7 bases, and 9 bases lay in between. This CDR3 spans 11 amino acids. The CDR3, as DNA: TGTGCCAGCAGCCTCAGCGCAGAGCAGTACTTC. It is translated as CASSLSAEQYF.

The rearrangement joins TRBV28 to TRBJ2-1; D gene ambiguous. Germline CDR1 reads MDHEN; CDR2 reads SYDVKM. This CDR3 region has 12 residues. V lost 1 base, J lost 5 bases, and 3 bases lay in between. The CDR3 DNA reads TGTGCCAGCAGTTTATTCGACAATGAGCAGTTCTTC. This encodes CASSLFDNEQFF.